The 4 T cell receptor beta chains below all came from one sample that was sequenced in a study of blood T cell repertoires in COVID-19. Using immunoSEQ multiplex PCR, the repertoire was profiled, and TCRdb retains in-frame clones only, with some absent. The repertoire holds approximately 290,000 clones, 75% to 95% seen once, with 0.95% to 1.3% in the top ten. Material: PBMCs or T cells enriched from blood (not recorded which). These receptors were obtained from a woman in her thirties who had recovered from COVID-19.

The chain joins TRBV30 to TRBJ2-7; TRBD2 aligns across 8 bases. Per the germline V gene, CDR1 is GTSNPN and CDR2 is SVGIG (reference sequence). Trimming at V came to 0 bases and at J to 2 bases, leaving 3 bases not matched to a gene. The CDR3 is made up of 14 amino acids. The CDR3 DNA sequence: TGTGCCTGGAGTGTAATCGGGAGGGCCTACGAGCAGTACTTC. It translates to CAWSVIGRAYEQYF. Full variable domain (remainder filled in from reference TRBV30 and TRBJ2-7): SQTIHQWPATLVQPVGSPLSLECTVEGTSNPNLYWYRQAAGRGLQLLFYSVGIGQISSEVPQNLSASRPQDRQFILSSKKLLLSDSGFYLCAWSVIGRAYEQYFGPGTRLTVT.

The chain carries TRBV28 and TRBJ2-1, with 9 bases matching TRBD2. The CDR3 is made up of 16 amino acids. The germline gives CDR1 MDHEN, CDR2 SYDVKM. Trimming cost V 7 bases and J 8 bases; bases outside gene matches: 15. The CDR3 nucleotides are TGTGCCAGCAACGGGGGGGCTAGCGGGATAGTGGATGAGCAGTTCTTC. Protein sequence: CASNGGASGIVDEQFF.

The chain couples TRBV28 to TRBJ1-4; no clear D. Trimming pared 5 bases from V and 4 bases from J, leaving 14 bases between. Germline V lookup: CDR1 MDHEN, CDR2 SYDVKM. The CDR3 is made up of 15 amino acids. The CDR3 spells CASSRRSGNNEKLFF. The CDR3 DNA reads TGTGCCAGCAGTAGAAGGAGCGGTAATAATGAAAAACTGTTTTTT. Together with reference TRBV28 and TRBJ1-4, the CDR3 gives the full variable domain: DVKVTQSSRYLVKRTGEKVFLECVQDMDHENMFWYRQDPGLGLRLIYFSYDVKMKEKGDIPEGYSVSREKKERFSLILESASTNQTSMYLCASSRRSGNNEKLFFGSGTQLSVL.

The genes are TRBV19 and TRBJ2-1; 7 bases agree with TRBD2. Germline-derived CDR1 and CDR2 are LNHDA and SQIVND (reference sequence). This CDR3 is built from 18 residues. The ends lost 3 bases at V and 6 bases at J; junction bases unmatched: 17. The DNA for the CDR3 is TGTGCCAGTAGTATCAAACCGAGTGGGGCGGGAGTCGGCAATGAGCAGTTCTTC. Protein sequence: CASSIKPSGAGVGNEQFF.